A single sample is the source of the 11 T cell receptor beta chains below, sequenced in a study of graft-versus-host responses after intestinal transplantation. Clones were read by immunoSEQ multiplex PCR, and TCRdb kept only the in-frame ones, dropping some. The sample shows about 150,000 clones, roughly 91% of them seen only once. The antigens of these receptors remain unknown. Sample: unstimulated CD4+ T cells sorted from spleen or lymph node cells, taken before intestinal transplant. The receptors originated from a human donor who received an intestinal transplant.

CDR3: CASSQGTANYGYTF. Here the CDR3 DNA reads TGCGCCAGCAGCCAAGGTACCGCTAACTATGGCTACACCTTC. This chain uses TRBV4-3 with TRBJ1-2; D not resolved. Between the trimmed V and J ends, which lost 1 base and 0 bases, there was a span of 6 bases. CDR1 and CDR2 (germline): LGHNA, YSLEER. The length of the CDR3 is 14 residues.

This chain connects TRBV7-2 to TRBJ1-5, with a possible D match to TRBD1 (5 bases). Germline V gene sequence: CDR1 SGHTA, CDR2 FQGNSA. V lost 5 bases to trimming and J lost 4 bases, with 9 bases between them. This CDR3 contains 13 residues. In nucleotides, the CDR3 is TGTGCCAGCAGCGGGACTTGGAATCAGCCCCAGCATTTT. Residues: CASSGTWNQPQHF. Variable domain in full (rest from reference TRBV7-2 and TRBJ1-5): GAGVSQSPSNKVTEKGKDVELRCDPISGHTALYWYRQSLGQGLEFLIYFQGNSAPDKSGLPSDRFSAERTGGSVSTLTIQRTQQEDSAVYLCASSGTWNQPQHFGDGTRLSIL.

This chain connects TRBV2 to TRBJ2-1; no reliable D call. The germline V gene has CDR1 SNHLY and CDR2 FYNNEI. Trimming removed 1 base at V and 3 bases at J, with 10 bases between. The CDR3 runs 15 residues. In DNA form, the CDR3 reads TGTGCCAGCAGTGAAGAGGCAGCAGACTACAATGAGCAGTTCTTC. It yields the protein CASSEEAADYNEQFF.

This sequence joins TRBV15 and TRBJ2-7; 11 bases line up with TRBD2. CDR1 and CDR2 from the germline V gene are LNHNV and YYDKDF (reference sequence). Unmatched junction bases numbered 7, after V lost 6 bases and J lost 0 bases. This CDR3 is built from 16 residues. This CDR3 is CATSDGLAGLSYEQYF. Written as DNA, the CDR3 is TGTGCCACCAGTGACGGACTAGCGGGTCTCTCCTACGAGCAGTACTTC.

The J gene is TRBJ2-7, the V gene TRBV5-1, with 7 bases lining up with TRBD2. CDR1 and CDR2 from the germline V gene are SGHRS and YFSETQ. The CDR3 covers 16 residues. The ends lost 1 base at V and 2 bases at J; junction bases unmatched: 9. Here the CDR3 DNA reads TGCGCCAGCAGCTTGAACGGAGGCGGGAGAACCTACGAGCAGTACTTC. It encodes CASSLNGGGRTYEQYF.

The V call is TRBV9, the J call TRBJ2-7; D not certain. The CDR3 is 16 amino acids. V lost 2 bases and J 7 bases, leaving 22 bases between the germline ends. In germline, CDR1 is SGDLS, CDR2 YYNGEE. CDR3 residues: CASSVQAELGRMEQYF. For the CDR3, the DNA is TGTGCCAGCAGCGTCCAAGCAGAGTTGGGCAGGATGGAGCAGTACTTC.

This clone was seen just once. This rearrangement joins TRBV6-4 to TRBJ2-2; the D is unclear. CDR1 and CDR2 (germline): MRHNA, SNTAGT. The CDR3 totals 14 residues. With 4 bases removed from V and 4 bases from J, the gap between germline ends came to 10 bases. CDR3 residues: CASSVGTLTGELFF. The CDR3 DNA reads TGTGCCAGCAGTGTGGGCACCCTCACCGGGGAGCTGTTTTTT.

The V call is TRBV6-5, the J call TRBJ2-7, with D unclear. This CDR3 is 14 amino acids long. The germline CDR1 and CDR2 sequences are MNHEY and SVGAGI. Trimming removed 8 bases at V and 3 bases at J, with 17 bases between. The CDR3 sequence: CASQKDLSFYEQYF. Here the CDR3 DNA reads TGTGCCAGCCAAAAGGACCTGTCCTTCTACGAGCAGTACTTC.

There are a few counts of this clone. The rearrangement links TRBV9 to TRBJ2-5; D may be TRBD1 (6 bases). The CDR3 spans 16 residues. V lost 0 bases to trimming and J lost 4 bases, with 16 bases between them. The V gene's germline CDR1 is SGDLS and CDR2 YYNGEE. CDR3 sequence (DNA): TGTGCCAGCAGCGTAGTGGGGACACGAGAGCGAGAGACCCAGTACTTC. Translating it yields CASSVVGTRERETQYF. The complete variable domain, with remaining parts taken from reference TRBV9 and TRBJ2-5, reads DSGVTQTPKHLITATGQRVTLRCSPRSGDLSVYWYQQSLDQGLQFLIQYYNGEERAKGNILERFSAQQFPDLHSELNLSSLELGDSALYFCASSVVGTRERETQYFGPGTRLLVL.

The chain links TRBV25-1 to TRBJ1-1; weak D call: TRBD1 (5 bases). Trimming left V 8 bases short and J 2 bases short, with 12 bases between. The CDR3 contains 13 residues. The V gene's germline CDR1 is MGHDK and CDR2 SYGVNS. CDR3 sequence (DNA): TGTGCCAGCCTCCGGGACGGAAACACTGAAGCTTTCTTT. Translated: CASLRDGNTEAFF.

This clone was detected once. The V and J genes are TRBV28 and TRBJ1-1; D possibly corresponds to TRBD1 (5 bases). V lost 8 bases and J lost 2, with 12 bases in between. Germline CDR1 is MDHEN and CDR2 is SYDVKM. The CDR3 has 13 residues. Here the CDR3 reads CASQRQGNTEAFF. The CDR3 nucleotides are TGTGCCAGCCAGCGGCAGGGAAACACTGAAGCTTTCTTT.